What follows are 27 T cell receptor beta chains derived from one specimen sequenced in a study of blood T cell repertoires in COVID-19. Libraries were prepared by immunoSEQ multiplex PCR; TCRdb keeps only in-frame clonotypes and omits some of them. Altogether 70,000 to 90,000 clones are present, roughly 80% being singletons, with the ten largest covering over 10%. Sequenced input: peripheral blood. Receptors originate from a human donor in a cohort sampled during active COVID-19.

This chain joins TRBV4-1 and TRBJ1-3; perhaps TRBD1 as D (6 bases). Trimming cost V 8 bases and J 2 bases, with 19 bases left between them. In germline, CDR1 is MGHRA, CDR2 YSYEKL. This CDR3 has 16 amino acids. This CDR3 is CASAIPGRGAGNTIYF. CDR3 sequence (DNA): TGCGCCAGCGCCATTCCCGGGAGGGGGGCTGGAAACACCATATATTTT.

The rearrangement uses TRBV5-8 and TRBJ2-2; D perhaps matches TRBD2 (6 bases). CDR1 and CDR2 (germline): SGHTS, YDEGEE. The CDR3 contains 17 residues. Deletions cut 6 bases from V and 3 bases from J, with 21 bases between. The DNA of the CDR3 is TGTGCCAGCACCACCAGCGGGCGCCGGTCGGACACCGGGGAGCTGTTTTTT. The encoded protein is CASTTSGRRSDTGELFF.

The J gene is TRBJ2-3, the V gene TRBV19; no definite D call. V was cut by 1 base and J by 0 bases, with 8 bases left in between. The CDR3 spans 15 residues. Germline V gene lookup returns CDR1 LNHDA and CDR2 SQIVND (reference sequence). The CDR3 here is CASSIGPDSTDTQYF. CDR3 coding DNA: TGTGCCAGTAGTATAGGGCCCGATAGCACAGATACGCAGTATTTT.

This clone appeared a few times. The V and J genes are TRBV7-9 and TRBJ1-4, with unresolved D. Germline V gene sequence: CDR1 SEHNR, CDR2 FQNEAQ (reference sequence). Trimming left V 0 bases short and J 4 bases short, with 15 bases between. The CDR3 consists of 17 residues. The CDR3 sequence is CASSLAVAAGYNEKLFF. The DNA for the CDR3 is TGTGCCAGCAGCTTAGCGGTAGCGGCAGGTTATAATGAAAAACTGTTTTTT.

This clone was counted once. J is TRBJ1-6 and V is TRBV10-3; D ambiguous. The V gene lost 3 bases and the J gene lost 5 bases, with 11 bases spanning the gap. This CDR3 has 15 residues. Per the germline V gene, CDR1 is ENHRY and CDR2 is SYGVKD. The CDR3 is CAISEQTDNNSPLHF. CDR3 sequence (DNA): TGTGCCATCAGTGAACAGACCGATAATAATTCACCCCTCCACTTT.

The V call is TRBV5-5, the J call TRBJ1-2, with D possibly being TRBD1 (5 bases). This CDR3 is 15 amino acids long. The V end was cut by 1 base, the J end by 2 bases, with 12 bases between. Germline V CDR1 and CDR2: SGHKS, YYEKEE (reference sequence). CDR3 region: CASSLIGPGNYGYTF. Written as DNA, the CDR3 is TGTGCCAGCAGCTTGATTGGGCCAGGGAACTATGGCTACACCTTC.

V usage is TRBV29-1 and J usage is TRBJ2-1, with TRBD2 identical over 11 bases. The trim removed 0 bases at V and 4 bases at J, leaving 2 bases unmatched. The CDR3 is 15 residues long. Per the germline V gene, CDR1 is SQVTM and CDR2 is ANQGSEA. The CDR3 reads CSVEDPSGGYNEQFF. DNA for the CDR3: TGCAGCGTTGAAGATCCTAGCGGGGGGTACAATGAGCAGTTCTTC.

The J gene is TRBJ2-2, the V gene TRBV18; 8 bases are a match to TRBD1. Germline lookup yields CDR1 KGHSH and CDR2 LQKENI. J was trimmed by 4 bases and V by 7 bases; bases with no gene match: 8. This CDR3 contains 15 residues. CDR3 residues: CASFPQGARTGELFF. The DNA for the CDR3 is TGTGCCAGCTTTCCTCAGGGGGCGCGCACCGGGGAGCTGTTTTTT.

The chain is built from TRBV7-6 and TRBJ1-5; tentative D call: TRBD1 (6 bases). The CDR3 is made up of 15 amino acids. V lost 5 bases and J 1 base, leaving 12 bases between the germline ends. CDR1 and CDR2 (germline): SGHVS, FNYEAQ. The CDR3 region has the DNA TGTGCCAGCAGCCTCCGACAGGAGAGCAATCAGCCCCAGCATTTT. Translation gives CASSLRQESNQPQHF.

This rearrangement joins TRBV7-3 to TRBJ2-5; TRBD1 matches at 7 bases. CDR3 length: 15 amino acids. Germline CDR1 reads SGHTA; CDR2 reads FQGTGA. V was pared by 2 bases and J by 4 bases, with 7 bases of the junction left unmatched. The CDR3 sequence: CASSLGSAGGETQYF. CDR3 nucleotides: TGTGCCAGCAGCTTAGGATCGGCAGGGGGAGAGACCCAGTACTTC.

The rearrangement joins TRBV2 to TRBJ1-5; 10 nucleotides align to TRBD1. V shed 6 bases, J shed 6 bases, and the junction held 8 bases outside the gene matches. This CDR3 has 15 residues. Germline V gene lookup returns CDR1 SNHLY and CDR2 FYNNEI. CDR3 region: CASRAGTGEFQPQHF. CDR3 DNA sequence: TGTGCCAGCAGAGCCGGGACAGGGGAATTTCAGCCCCAGCATTTT.

The CDR3 nucleotides read TGCGCCAGCAGCCAAGAGCCGGCGGATAATAACTATGGCTACACCTTC. Protein: CASSQEPADNNYGYTF. J is TRBJ1-2 and V is TRBV4-3; unclear D gene. This CDR3 region has 16 residues. V lost 0 bases, J lost 1 base, and 12 bases lay in between. CDR1 is LGHNA, CDR2 YSLEER, per germline.

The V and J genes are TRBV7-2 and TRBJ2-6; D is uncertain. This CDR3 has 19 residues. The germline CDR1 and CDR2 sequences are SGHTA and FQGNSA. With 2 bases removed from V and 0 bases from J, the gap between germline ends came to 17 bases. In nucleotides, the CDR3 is TGTGCCAGCAGCTTAAGATTCCAGAGGATCCTCTCTGGGGCCAACGTCCTGACTTTC. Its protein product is CASSLRFQRILSGANVLTF.

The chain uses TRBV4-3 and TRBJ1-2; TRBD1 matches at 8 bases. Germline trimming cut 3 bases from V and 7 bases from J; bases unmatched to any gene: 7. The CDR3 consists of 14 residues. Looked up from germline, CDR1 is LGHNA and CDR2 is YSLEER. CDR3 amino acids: CASSQADRVRGYTF. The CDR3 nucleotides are TGCGCCAGCAGCCAGGCGGACAGGGTTCGTGGCTACACCTTC.

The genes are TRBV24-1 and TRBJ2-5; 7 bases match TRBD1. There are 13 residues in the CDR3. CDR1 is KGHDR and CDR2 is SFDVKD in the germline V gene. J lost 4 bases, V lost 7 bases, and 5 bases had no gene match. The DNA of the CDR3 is TGTGCCACCAGCACGACAGGGCGAGAGACCCAGTACTTC. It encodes CATSTTGRETQYF.

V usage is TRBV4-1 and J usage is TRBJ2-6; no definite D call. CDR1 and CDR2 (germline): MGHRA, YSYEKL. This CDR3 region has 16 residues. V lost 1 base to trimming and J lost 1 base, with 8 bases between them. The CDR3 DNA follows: TGCGCCAGCAGCCAAGTTTTACAGTCTGGGGCCAACGTCCTGACTTTC. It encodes CASSQVLQSGANVLTF.

The DNA for the CDR3 is TGCGCCAGCAGCTCGATAAAAGCGGGAGACACAGATACGCAGTATTTT. Its translation: CASSSIKAGDTDTQYF. This sequence joins TRBV5-1 and TRBJ2-3, with TRBD2 matching over 8 bases. Germline CDR1 SGHRS, CDR2 YFSETQ. The J segment lost 2 bases and the V segment lost 3 bases, leaving 8 bases of the junction unmatched. This CDR3 is built from 16 residues.

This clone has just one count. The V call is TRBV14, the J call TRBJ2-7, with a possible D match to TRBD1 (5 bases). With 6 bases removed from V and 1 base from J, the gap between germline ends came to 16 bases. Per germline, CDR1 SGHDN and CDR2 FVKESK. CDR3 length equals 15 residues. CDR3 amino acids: CASRSWGGPSYEQYF. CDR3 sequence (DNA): TGTGCCAGCAGGTCATGGGGCGGACCTTCCTACGAGCAGTACTTC.

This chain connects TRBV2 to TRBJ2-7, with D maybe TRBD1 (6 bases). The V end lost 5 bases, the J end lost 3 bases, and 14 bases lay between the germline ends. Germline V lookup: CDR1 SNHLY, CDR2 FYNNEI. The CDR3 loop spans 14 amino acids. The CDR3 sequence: CASSSGHQFYEQYF. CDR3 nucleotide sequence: TGTGCCAGCAGTTCGGGACACCAGTTCTACGAGCAGTACTTC.

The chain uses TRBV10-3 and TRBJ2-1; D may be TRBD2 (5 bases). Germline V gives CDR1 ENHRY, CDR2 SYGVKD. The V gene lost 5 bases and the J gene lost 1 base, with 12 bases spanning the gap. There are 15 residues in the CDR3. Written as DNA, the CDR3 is TGTGCCATCAGTCGCCGCGAGCGGTCCTACAATGAGCAGTTCTTC. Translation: CAISRRERSYNEQFF.

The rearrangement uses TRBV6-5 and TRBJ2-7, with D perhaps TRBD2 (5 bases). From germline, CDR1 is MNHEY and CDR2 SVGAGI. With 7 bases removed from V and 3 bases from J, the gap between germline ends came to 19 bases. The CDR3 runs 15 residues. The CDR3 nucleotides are TGTGCCAGCACTAGGACTTCCGGAGCCATCTACGAGCAGTACTTC. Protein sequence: CASTRTSGAIYEQYF.

The CDR3 nucleotides read TGTGCCAGCCCCGGAGCGGAGACCTACAATGAGCAGTTCTTC. This encodes CASPGAETYNEQFF. This chain connects TRBV6-5 to TRBJ2-1; perhaps TRBD2 as D (5 bases). The CDR3 consists of 14 residues. Trimming shortened V by 8 bases and J by 2 bases, and 13 bases separated the two germline ends. Germline lookup yields CDR1 MNHEY and CDR2 SVGAGI.

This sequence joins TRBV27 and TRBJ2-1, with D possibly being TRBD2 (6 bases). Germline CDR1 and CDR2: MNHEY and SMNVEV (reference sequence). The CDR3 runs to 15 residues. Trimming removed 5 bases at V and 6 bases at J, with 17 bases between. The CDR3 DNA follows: TGTGCCAGCAGTGCAAGACGGGAGTTACGCAATGAGCAGTTCTTC. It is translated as CASSARRELRNEQFF.

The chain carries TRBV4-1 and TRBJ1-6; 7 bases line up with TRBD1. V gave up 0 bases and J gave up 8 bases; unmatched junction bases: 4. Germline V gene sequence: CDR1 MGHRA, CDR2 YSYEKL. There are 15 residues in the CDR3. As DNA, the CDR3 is TGCGCCAGCAGCCAAGAGGTAACAGGGGATTCACCCCTCCACTTT. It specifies CASSQEVTGDSPLHF.

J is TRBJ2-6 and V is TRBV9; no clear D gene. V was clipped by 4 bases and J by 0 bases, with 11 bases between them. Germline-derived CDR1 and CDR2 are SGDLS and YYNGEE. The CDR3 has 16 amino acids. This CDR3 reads CASSPTVFSGANVLTF. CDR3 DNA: TGTGCCAGCAGCCCCACAGTGTTCTCTGGGGCCAACGTCCTGACTTTC.

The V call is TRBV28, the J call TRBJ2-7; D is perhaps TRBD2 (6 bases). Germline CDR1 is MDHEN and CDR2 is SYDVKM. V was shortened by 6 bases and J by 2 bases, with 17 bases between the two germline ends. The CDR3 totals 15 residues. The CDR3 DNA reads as TGTGCCAGCAGCTCAATTCGGGGAGGTGCCTACGAGCAGTACTTC. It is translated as CASSSIRGGAYEQYF. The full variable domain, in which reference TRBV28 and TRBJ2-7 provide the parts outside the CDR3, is DVKVTQSSRYLVKRTGEKVFLECVQDMDHENMFWYRQDPGLGLRLIYFSYDVKMKEKGDIPEGYSVSREKKERFSLILESASTNQTSMYLCASSSIRGGAYEQYFGPGTRLTVT.

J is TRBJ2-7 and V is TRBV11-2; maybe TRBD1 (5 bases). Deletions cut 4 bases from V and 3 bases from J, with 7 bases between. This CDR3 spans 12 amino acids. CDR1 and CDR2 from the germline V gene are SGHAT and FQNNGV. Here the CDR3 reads CASSSQGYEQYF. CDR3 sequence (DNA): TGTGCCAGCAGCTCCCAGGGCTACGAGCAGTACTTC. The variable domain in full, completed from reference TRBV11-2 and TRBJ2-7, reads EAGVAQSPRYKIIEKRQSVAFWCNPISGHATLYWYQQILGQGPKLLIQFQNNGVVDDSQLPKDRFSAERLKGVDSTLKIQPAKLEDSAVYLCASSSQGYEQYFGPGTRLTVT.